This TCR beta chain is drawn from a study of response to subunit inactivated influenza vaccine. Whole-study results and caveats: The authors suggested that every seasonal influenza vaccination recruits few new T cells.

Trimming stripped 4 bases from V and 2 bases from J, with 22 bases between. Germline V gene sequence: CDR1 SGHKS, CDR2 YYEKEE (reference sequence). CDR3 length equals 17 residues. One entry per CDR3 protein results from TCRdb running MiXCR on the RT-PCR reads. This sample yields around 650,000 distinct CDR3 sequences, of which 15% to 17% are seen a single time; around 10% belongs to the top ten. This clonotype was counted between two and nine times. Its antigen is not identified. This sequence joins TRBV5-5 and TRBJ2-7; D perhaps matches TRBD1 (8 bases). The source of this sequence is a man aged 45-65 years who received an inactivated influenza vaccine. This material consisted of PBMCs from blood, taken 11 to 12 days after vaccination. In DNA form, the CDR3 reads TGTGCCAGCAGCCTCCTCCCCACAGGGGGGACTACCTACGAGCAGTACTTC. It specifies CASSLLPTGGTTYEQYF.